Included here is one T cell receptor (beta chain) sequence, with context. The data belong to a study of blood T cell repertoires in COVID-19. Sequencing used immunoSEQ multiplex PCR; TCRdb keeps in-frame clones, though not all of them. There are 400,000 or so clones in the sample; approximately 86% occur only once, and 2% to 2.5% lies in the top ten. The V and J ends lost 7 bases and 1 base respectively, with 13 bases between them. This CDR3 is 14 amino acids long. In germline, CDR1 is MNHEY, CDR2 SMNVEV (reference sequence). The V and J genes are TRBV27 and TRBJ1-1, with D uncertain. What was sequenced was PBMCs or T cells enriched from blood (not recorded which). The sequence derives from a woman aged 40-49 years with acute COVID-19. This CDR3 is CASTTLEENTEAFF. The CDR3 DNA is TGTGCCAGCACCACTCTTGAGGAGAACACTGAAGCTTTCTTT.